Below are 2 T cell receptor beta chains sequenced from a single sample in a study of blood T cell repertoires in COVID-19. Profiling relied on immunoSEQ multiplex PCR, and the TCRdb table lists in-frame clones only, not all of them. The data hold around 150,000 clones, with 70% to 90% observed a single time. The source material was peripheral blood. All receptors come from a middle-aged man with acute or convalescent COVID-19.

This chain joins TRBV6-5 and TRBJ2-2; 9 bases fit TRBD2. CDR1 and CDR2 (germline): MNHEY, SVGAGI. The CDR3 totals 15 residues. The trim removed 8 bases at V and 1 base at J, leaving 5 bases unmatched. The CDR3 region is CASGSGGLNTGELFF. Here the CDR3 DNA reads TGTGCCAGCGGTAGCGGGGGCCTGAACACCGGGGAGCTGTTTTTT.

This rearrangement joins TRBV4-2 to TRBJ2-3, with TRBD1 matching over 9 bases. Germline V gene lookup returns CDR1 LGHNA and CDR2 YNFKEQ. This CDR3 spans 19 amino acids. The V gene end was trimmed by 3 bases and the J gene end by 4 bases; junction bases not matched to a gene: 17. For the CDR3, the DNA is TGTGCCAGCAGCCATTCCCGAACCCGGGACAGGGAAGGGGCAGATACGCAGTATTTT. Its translation: CASSHSRTRDREGADTQYF.